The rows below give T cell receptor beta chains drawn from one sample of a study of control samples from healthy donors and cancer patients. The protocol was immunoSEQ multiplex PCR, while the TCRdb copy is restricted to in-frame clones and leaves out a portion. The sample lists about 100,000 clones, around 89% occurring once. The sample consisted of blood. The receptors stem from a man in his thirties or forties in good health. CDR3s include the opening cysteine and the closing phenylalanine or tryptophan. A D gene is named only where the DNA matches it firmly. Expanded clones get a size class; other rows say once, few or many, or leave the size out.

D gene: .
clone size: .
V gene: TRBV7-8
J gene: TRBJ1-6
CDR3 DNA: TGTGCCAGCAGCTTAAGGGCAGGGCATTCACCCCTCCACTTT
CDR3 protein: CASSLRAGHSPLHF

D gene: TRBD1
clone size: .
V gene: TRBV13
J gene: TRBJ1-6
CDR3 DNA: TGTGCCAGCAGCTCCAGGGACAGGGGAGGATCACCCCTCCACTTT
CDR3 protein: CASSSRDRGGSPLHF

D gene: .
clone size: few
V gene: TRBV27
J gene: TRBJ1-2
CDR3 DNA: TGTGCCAGCCGTTCCGGGGACCGGGTTTATGGCTACACCTTC
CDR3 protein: CASRSGDRVYGYTF

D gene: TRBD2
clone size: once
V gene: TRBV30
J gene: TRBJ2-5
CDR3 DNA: TGTGCCTGGAGTGTACTAGCGGGAGGGCCTGGGGAGACCCAGTACTTC
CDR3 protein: CAWSVLAGGPGETQYF

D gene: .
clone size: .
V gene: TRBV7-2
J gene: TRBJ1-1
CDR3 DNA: TGTGCCAGCAGCCCCGGGGTCCGGAACACTGAAGCTTTCTTT
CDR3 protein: CASSPGVRNTEAFF

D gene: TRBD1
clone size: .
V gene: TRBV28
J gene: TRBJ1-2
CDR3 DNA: TGTGCCAGCAGCTCATCACAGGGGGCCAACTATGGCTACACCTTC
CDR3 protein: CASSSSQGANYGYTF

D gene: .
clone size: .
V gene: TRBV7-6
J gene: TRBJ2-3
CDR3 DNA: TGTGCCAGCAGCGCGCAGACTGGGGCTAGCACAGATACGCAGTATTTT
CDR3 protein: CASSAQTGASTDTQYF

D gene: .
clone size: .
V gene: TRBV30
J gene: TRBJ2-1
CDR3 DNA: TGTGCCTGGAACCGGGACGAGCGTTACAATGAGCAGTTCTTC
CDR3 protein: CAWNRDERYNEQFF

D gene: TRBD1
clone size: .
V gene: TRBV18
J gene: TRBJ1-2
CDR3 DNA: TGTGCCAGCTCACCAGACAGGGGGCCGATTTATGGCTACACCTTC
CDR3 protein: CASSPDRGPIYGYTF

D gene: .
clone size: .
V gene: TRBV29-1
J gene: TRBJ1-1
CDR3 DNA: TGCAGCGTTGAAGTAACAGTCGACACTGAAGCTTTCTTT
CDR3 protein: CSVEVTVDTEAFF

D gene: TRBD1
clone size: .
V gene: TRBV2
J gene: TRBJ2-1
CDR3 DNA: TGTGCCAGCAGTGCGGGACAGGGAATTCTGCAGTTCTTC
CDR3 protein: CASSAGQGILQFF

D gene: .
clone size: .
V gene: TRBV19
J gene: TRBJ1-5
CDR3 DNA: TGTGCCAGCCAGCGGGACGGCCGTGGGATTAGCAATCAGCCCCAGCATTTT
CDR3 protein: CASQRDGRGISNQPQHF

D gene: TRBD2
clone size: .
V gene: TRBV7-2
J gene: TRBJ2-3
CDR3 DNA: TGTGCCAGCAGCCTAGGACTAGACGCAGATACGCAGTATTTT
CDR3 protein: CASSLGLDADTQYF

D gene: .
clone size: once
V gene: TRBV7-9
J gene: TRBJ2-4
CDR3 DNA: TGTGCCAGCAGCCATTCTAGCCCCAAAAACATTCAGTACTTC
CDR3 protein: CASSHSSPKNIQYF

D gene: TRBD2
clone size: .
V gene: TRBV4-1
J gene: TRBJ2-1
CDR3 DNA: TGCGCCAGCAGCCAAGAAGGCGGGAGGATGTACAATGAGCAGTTCTTC
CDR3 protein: CASSQEGGRMYNEQFF

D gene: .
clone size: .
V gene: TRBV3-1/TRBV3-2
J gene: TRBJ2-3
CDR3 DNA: TGTGCCAGCAGCCAAGATTTCACCATAGATACGCAGTATTTT
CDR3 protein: CASSQDFTIDTQYF

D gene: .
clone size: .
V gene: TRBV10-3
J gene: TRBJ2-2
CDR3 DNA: TGTGCCATCAGTGGTGGGGACGGAATACTGACGAACACCGGGGAGCTGTTTTTT
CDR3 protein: CAISGGDGILTNTGELFF

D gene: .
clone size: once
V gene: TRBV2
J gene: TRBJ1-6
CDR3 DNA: TGTGCCAGCGGAGGTCAGAGTATAAATTCACCCCTCCACTTT
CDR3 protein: CASGGQSINSPLHF

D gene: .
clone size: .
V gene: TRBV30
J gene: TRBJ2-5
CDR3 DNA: TGTGCCTGGAGTGTTGCCTACCAAGAGACCCAGTACTTC
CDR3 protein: CAWSVAYQETQYF

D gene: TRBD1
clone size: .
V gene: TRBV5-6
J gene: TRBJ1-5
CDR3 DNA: TGTGCCAGCAGCTTGTATGGGACAGGGGGGACACAGCCCCAGCATTTT
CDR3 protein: CASSLYGTGGTQPQHF

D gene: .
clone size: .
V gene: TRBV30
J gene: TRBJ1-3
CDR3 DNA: TGTGCCTGGGGAAAGACACCTGGAAACACCATATATTTT
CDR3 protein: CAWGKTPGNTIYF

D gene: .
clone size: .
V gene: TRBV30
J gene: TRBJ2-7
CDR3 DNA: TGTGCCTGGAGAGATTTCAGGGGCTCCTACGAGCAGTACTTC
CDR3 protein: CAWRDFRGSYEQYF

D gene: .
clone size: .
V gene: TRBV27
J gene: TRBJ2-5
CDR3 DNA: TGTGCCAGCAGTTTTGCAGGGGTAGCGGAGACCCAGTACTTC
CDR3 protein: CASSFAGVAETQYF

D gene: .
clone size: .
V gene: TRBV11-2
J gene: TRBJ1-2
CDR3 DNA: TGTGCCAGCAGCTTAGGGGTAATGGGCTACACCTTC
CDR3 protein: CASSLGVMGYTF

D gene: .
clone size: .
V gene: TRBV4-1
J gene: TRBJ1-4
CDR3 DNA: TGCGCCAGCAGCCCCCTGGCGACGGGAAAACTGTTTTTT
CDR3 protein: CASSPLATGKLFF

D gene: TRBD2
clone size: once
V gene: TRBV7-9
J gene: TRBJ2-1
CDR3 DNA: TGTGCCAGCAGCTTTAGCGGGAGTTTAATAAATGAGCAGTTCTTC
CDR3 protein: CASSFSGSLINEQFF

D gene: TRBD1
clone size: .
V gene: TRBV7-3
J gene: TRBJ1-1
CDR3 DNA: TGTGCCAGCAGCTTAGGGGGGACAGATGAAGCTTTCTTT
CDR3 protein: CASSLGGTDEAFF

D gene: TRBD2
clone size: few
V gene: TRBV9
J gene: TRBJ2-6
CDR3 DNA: TGTGCCAGCAGCCCCCGAGGGGCTAGCGGGAGGTCTGGGGCCAACGTCCTGACTTTC
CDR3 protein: CASSPRGASGRSGANVLTF

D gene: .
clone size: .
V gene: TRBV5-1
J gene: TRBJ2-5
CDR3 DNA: TGCGCCAGCAGCTTTCGGGGGACCCAAGAGACCCAGTACTTC
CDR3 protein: CASSFRGTQETQYF

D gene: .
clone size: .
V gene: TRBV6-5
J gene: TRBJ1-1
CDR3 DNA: TGTGCCAGCAGTTATGGCGGGGGCTGGGACACTGAAGCTTTCTTT
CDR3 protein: CASSYGGGWDTEAFF

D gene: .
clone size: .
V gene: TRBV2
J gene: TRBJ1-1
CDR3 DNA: TGTGCCAGCAGTGTCGCGCAGGGACGGTCTGAAGCTTTCTTT
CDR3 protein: CASSVAQGRSEAFF

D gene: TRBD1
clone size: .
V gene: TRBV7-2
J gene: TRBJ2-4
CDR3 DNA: TGTGCCAGCAGCTCAAAAAACAGGGGGCTAGCCAAAAACATTCAGTACTTC
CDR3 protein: CASSSKNRGLAKNIQYF

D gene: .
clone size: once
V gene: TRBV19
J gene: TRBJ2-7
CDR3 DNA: TGTGCCAGTAGTATGGCCGTAGGGTACGAGCAGTACTTC
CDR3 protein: CASSMAVGYEQYF

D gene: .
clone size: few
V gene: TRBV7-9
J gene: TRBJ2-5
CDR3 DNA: TGTGCCAGCAACAGGGAGGGACGAGAGACCCAGTACTTC
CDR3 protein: CASNREGRETQYF

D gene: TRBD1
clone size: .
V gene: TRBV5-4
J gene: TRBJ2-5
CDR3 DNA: TGTGCCAGCAGCCCGGACAGGGGGCGGGAAGAGACCCAGTACTTC
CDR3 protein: CASSPDRGREETQYF

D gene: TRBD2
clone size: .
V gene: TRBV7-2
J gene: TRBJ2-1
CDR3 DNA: TGTGCCAGCAGCTTGACTAGGACTAGTGAGCAGTTCTTC
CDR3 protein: CASSLTRTSEQFF

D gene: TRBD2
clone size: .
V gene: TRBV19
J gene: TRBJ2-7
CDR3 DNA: TGTGCCAGTACTATGGGACTAGCGGGAGTCTACGAGCAGTACTTC
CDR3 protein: CASTMGLAGVYEQYF

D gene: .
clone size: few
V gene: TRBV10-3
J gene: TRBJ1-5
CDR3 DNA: TGTGCCATCAGTGAGTCATGGGCTAATCAGCCCCAGCATTTT
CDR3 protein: CAISESWANQPQHF

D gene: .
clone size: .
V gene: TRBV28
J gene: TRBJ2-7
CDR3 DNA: TGTGCCAGCAGCCATACAGCGTCCGAGCAGTACTTC
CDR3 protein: CASSHTASEQYF

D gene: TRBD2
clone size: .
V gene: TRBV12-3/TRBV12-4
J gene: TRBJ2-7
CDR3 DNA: TGTGCCAGCAGTGCCGGGACTAGTTTGGAGCAGTACTTC
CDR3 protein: CASSAGTSLEQYF

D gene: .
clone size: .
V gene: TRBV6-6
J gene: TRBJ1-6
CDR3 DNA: TGTGCCAGCAGTTCAGCAGGGAACCATAATTCACCCCTCCACTTT
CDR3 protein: CASSSAGNHNSPLHF

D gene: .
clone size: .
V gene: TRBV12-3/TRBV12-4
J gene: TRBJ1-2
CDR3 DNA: TGTGCCAGCAGTTTCCAGGGCGACTATGGCTACACCTTC
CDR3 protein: CASSFQGDYGYTF

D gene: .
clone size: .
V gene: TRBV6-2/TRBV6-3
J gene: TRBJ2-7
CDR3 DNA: TGTGCCAGCACCCCGCCGAGCTACGAGCAGTACTTC
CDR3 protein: CASTPPSYEQYF

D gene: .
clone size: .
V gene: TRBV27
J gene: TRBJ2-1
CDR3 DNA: TGTGCCAGCAGTTTATCCTCGGTGGGGGATGAGCAGTTCTTC
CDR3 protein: CASSLSSVGDEQFF